This entry is about one TCR beta chain. Its antigen is unknown. Any history of autoimmune disease or systemic immunosuppression disqualified patients. V was trimmed by 3 bases and J by 0 bases, leaving 6 bases between them. The CDR3 is 13 residues long. The germline V gene encodes CDR1 GTSNPN and CDR2 SVGIG (reference sequence). The assay was immunoSEQ multiplex PCR, and TCRdb's table has in-frame clones only and misses some. Of about 35,000 clones listed, about 82% are singletons. The sample is drawn from a study of OX40 agonist ivuxolimab in advanced cancers. The overall study: Three patients, one with hepatocellular carcinoma and two with cutaneous melanoma, responded partially.

The study's findings and limits: The study observed clonal expansion of CD4+ and CD8+ blood T cells by week 6 at 0.1 to 3.0 mg/kg.

The genes are TRBV30 and TRBJ2-1; no clear D gene. The sequencing used CD4+ or CD8+ T cells sorted from blood, collected in a trial of the OX40 agonist ivuxolimab. This TCR was recovered from an adult with an advanced solid tumor such as melanoma, head and neck, liver or kidney cancer. The CDR3 sequence: CAWRVPSYNEQFF. The DNA for the CDR3 is TGTGCCTGGAGAGTCCCCTCCTACAATGAGCAGTTCTTC.